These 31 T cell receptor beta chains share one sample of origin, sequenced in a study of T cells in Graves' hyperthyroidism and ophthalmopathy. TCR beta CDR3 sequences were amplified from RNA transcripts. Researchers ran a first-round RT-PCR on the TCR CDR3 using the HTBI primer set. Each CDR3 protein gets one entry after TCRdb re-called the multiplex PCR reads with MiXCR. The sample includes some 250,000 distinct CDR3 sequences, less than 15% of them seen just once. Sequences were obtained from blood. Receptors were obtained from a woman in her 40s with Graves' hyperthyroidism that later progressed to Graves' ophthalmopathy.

The CDR3 loop reads CASSNILTSGSYEQYF. The CDR3, as DNA: TGTGCCAGCAGCAACATCCTGACTAGCGGGAGCTACGAGCAGTACTTC. The gene calls are TRBV28 and TRBJ2-7, with TRBD2 matching over 12 bases. CDR1 MDHEN and CDR2 SYDVKM come from the germline V gene. CDR3 length: 16 amino acids. V was pared by 6 bases and J by 3 bases, with 9 bases of the junction left unmatched. The full variable domain, completed using reference TRBV28 and TRBJ2-7, is DVKVTQSSRYLVKRTGEKVFLECVQDMDHENMFWYRQDPGLGLRLIYFSYDVKMKEKGDIPEGYSVSREKKERFSLILESASTNQTSMYLCASSNILTSGSYEQYFGPGTRLTVT.

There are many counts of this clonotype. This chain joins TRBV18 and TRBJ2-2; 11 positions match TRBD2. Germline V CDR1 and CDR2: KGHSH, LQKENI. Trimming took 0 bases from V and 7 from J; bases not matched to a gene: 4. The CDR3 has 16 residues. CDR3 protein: CASSPPGLAAFGELFF. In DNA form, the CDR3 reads TGTGCCAGCTCACCACCGGGACTAGCGGCTTTCGGGGAGCTGTTTTTT. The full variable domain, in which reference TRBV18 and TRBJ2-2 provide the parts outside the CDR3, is NAGVMQNPRHLVRRRGQEARLRCSPMKGHSHVYWYRQLPEEGLKFMVYLQKENIIDESGMPKERFSAEFPKEGPSILRIQQVVRGDSAAYFCASSPPGLAAFGELFFGEGSRLTVL.

The CDR3 spells CASSEVGQGTEQFF. Here the CDR3 DNA reads TGTGCCAGCAGTGAAGTAGGACAGGGGACTGAGCAGTTCTTC. The V gene is TRBV2, the J gene TRBJ2-1, with 9 bases that match TRBD1. The germline CDR1 and CDR2 sequences are SNHLY and FYNNEI. Trimming cost V 1 base and J 9 bases; bases outside gene matches: 4. The CDR3 loop spans 14 amino acids. The complete variable domain, with remaining parts taken from reference TRBV2 and TRBJ2-1, reads EPEVTQTPSHQVTQMGQEVILRCVPISNHLYFYWYRQILGQKVEFLVSFYNNEISEKSEIFDDQFSVERPDGSNFTLKIRSTKLEDSAMYFCASSEVGQGTEQFFGPGTRLTVL.

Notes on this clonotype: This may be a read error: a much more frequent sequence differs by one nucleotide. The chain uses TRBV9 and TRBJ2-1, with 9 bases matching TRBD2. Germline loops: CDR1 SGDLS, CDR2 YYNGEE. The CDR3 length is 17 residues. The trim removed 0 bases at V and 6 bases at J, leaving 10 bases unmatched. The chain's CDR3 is CASSVGLAGKYGNEQFF. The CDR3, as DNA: TGTGCCAGCAGCGTAGGCCTAGCGGGAAAGTATGGCAATGAGCAGTTCTTC.

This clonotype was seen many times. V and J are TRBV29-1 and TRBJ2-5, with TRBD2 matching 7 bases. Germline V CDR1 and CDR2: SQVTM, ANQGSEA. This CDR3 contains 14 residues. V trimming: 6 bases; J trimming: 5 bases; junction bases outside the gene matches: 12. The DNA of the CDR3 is TGCAGCGTGGATTGGGGAGGGGTAGGGGAGACCCAGTACTTC. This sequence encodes CSVDWGGVGETQYF.

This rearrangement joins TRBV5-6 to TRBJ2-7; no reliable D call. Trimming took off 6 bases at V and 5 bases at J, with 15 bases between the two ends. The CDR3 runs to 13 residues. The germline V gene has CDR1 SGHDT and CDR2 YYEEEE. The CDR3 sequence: CASTTLLEDEQYF. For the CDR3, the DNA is TGTGCCAGCACCACCCTTTTGGAAGACGAGCAGTACTTC.

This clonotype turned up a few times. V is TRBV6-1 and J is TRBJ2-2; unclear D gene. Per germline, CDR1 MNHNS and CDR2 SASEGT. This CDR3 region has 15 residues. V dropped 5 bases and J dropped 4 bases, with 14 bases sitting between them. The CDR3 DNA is TGTGCCAGCAGTCCAACTGTATTTGGCACCGGGGAGCTGTTTTTT. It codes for CASSPTVFGTGELFF.

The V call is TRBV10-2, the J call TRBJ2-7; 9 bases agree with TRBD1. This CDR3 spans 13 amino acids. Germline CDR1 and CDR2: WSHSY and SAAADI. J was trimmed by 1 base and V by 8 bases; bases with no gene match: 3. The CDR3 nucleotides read TGCGCCAGCCGGGACAGGGCATCCTACGAGCAGTACTTC. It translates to CASRDRASYEQYF.

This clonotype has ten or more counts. The CDR3 sequence: CASSQDSRLNTGELFF. The CDR3 region has the DNA TGCGCCAGCAGCCAAGATTCCAGATTGAACACCGGGGAGCTGTTTTTT. The chain is built from TRBV4-1 and TRBJ2-2, with D unclear. In germline, CDR1 is MGHRA, CDR2 YSYEKL. The CDR3 has 16 residues. The V end was cut by 0 bases, the J end by 1 base, with 9 bases between.

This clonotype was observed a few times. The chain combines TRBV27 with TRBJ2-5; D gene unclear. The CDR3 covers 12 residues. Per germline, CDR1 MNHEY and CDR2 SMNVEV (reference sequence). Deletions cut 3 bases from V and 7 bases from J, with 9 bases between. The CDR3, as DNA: TGTGCCAGCAGTTTCTGGGGTGGGACCCAGTACTTC. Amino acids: CASSFWGGTQYF.

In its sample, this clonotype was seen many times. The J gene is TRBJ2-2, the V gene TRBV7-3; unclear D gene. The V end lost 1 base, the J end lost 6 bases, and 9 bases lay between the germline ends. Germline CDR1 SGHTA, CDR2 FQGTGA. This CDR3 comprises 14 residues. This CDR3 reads CASSLRLWSGELFF. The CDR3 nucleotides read TGTGCCAGCAGCTTAAGATTGTGGTCCGGGGAGCTGTTTTTT.

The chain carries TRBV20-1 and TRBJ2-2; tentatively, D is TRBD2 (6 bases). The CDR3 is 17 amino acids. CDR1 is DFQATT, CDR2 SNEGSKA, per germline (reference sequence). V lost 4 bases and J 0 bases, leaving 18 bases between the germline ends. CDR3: CSANLMGGFANTGELFF. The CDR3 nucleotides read TGCAGTGCTAACCTAATGGGAGGATTTGCGAACACCGGGGAGCTGTTTTTT.

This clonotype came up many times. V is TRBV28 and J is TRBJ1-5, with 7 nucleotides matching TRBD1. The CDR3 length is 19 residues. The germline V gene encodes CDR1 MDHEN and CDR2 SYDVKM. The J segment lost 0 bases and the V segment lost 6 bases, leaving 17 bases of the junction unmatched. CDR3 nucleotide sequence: TGTGCCAGCAGCTCTCGGGACAGCCTTGTTCACGTTAGCAATCAGCCCCAGCATTTT. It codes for CASSSRDSLVHVSNQPQHF.

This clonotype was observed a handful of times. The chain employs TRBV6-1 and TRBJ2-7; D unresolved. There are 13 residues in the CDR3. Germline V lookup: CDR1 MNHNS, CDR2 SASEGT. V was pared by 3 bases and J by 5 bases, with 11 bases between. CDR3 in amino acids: CASSEFSVHEQYF. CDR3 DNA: TGTGCCAGCAGTGAGTTTTCGGTCCACGAGCAGTACTTC.

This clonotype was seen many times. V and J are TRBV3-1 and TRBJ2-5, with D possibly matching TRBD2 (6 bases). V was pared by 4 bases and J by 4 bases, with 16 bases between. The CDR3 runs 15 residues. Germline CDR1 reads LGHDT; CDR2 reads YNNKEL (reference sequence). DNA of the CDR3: TGTGCCAGCAGCCGATTCCGGGACTTGAGAGAGACCCAGTACTTC. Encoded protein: CASSRFRDLRETQYF.

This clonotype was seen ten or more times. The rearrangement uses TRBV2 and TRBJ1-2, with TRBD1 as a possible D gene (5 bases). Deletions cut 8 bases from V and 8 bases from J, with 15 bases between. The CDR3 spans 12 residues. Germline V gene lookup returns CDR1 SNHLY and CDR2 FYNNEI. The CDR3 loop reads CASCPGPQGYTF. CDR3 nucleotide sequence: TGTGCCAGCTGTCCGGGACCGCAAGGCTACACCTTC.

The CDR3 spells CASSFAGGRYNEQFF. CDR3 in DNA: TGTGCCAGCAGCTTCGCGGGAGGGCGCTACAATGAGCAGTTCTTC. The rearrangement uses TRBV5-8 and TRBJ2-1, with TRBD2 identical over 9 bases. Germline assignment: CDR1 SGHTS and CDR2 YDEGEE. This CDR3 has 15 amino acids. The junction had 3 bases not matched to a gene; V was cut back by 2 bases and J by 3 bases.

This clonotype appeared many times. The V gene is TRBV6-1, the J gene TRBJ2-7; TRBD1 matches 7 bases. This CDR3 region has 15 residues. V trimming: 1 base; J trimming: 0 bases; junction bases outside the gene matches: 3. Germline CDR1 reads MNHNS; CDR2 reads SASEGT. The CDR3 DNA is TGTGCCAGCAGTGAAGGGGACAGCCTCTCCTACGAGCAGTACTTC. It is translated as CASSEGDSLSYEQYF.

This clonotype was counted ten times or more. The CDR3: CASSQIRGPETQYF. The DNA of the CDR3 is TGTGCCAGCAGCCAAATTCGGGGCCCAGAGACCCAGTACTTC. The rearrangement links TRBV5-8 to TRBJ2-5, with D perhaps given as TRBD1 or TRBD2 (5 bases each). The germline V gene encodes CDR1 SGHTS and CDR2 YDEGEE. Deletions cut 4 bases from V and 4 bases from J, with 14 bases between. The CDR3 has 14 amino acids.

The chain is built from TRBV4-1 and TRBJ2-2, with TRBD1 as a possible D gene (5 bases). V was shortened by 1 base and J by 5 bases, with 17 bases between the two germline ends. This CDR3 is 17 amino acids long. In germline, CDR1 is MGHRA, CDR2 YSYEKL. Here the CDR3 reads CASSQVDVRVRTGELFF. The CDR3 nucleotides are TGCGCCAGCAGCCAAGTAGACGTCAGGGTTAGGACCGGGGAGCTGTTTTTT.

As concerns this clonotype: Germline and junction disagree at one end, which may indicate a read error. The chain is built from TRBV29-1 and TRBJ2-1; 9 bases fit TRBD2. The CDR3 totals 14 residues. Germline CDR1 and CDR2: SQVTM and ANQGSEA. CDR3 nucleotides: TGCGGCGTTCCAGGGGCTAGCGGGACCAATGAGCAGTTCTTC. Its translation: CGVPGASGTNEQFF.

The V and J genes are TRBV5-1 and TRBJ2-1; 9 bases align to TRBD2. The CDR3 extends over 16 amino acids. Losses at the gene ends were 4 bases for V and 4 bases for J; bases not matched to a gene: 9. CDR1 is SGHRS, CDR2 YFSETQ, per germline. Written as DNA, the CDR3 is TGCGCCAGCAGCGGTGGGCTAGCGGGACCTTACAATGAGCAGTTCTTC. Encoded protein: CASSGGLAGPYNEQFF.

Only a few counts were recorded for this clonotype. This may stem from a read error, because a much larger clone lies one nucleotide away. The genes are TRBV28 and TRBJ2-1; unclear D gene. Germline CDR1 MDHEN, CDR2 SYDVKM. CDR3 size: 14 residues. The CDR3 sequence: CTSSLLSTTNEQFF. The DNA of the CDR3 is TGTACCAGCAGTTTATTGAGTACCACCAATGAGCAGTTCTTC.

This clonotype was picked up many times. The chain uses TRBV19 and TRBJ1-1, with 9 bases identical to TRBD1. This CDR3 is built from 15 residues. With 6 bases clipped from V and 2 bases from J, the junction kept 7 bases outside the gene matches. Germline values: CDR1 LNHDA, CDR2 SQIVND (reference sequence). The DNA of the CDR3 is TGTGCCAGTAGGAGGGGACAGGGTGGTAACACTGAAGCTTTCTTT. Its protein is CASRRGQGGNTEAFF.

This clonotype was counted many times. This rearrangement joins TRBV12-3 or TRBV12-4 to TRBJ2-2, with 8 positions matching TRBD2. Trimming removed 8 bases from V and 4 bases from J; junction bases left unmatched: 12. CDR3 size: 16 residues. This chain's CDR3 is CASFLGPRGGTGELFF. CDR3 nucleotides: TGTGCCAGCTTCCTAGGGCCCCGGGGGGGCACCGGGGAGCTGTTTTTT.

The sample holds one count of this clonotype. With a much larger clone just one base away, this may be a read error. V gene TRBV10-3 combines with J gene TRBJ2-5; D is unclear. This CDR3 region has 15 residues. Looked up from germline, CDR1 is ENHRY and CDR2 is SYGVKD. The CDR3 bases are TGTACCATCAGTGAGTCCGTGTCTCTCAAGAAGACCCAGTACTTC. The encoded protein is CTISESVSLKKTQYF.

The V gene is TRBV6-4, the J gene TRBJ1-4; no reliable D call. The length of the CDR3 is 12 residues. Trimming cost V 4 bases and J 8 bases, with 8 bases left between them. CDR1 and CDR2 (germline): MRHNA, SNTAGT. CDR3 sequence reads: CASSGDGEKLFF. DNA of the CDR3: TGTGCCAGCAGTGGCGACGGGGAAAAACTGTTTTTT.

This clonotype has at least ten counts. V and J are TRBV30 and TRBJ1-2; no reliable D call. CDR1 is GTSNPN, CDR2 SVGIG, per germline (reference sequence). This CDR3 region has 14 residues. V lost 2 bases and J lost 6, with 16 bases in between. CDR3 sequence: CAWSLSPSTNGYTF. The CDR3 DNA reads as TGTGCCTGGAGTCTCAGCCCTAGCACCAATGGCTACACCTTC.

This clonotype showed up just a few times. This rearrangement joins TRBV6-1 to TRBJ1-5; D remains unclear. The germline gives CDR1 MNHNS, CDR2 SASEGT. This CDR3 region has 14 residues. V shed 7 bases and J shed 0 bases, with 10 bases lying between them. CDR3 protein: CASTSVASNQPQHF. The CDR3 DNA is TGTGCCAGCACAAGCGTCGCTAGCAATCAGCCCCAGCATTTT.

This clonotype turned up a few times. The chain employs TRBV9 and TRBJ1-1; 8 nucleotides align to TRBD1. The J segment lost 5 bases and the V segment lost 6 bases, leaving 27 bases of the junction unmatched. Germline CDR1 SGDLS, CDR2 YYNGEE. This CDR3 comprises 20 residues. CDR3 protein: CASNSIRAGGDFPLGTEAFF. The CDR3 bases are TGTGCCAGCAACTCAATTAGGGCAGGGGGCGATTTCCCACTGGGGACTGAAGCTTTCTTT.

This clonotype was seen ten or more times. The CDR3 loop reads CASYIGTNTEAFF. CDR3 in DNA: TGTGCCAGCTATATAGGTACGAACACTGAAGCTTTCTTT. The chain is built from TRBV6-1 and TRBJ1-1; D is unresolved. V was shortened by 8 bases and J by 1 base, with 11 bases between the two germline ends. Looked up from germline, CDR1 is MNHNS and CDR2 is SASEGT. The CDR3 contains 13 residues.